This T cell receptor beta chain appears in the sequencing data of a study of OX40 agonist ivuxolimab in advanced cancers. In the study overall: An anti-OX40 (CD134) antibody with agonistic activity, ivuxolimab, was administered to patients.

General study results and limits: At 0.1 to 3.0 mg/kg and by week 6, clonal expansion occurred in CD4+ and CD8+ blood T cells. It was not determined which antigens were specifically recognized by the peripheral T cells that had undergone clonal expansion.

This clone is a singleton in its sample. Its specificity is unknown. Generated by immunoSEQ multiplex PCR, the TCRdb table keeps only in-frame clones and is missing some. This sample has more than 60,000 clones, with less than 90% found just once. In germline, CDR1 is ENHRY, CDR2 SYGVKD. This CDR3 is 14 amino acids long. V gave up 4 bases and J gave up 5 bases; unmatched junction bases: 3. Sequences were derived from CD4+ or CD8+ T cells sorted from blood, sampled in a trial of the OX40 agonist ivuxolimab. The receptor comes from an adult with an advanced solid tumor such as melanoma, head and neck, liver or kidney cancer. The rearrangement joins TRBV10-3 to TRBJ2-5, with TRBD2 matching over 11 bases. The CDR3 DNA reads TGTGCCATCAGTGCGACTAGCGGGGACGAGACCCAGTACTTC. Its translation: CAISATSGDETQYF.